The clone carrying this TCR beta chain was detected only once. This sample is drawn from a study of blood T cell repertoires in COVID-19. Study-level background: Samples of COVID-19 (acute and convalescent) were obtained from the United States, Italy and Spain. PBMCs, B-cell-depleted T cells, or T cells provided the cDNA or gDNA that made up the material.

In the authors' methods: Cell counts per sample came from amplifying reference gene primers. Sequencing used immunoSEQ multiplex PCR; TCRdb keeps in-frame clones, though not all of them. The DNA was the basis for D and trimming; V, J and clone size are from that table. In the table there are 200,000 to 250,000 clones, 80% to 90% of which are singletons. The germline gives CDR1 SQVTM, CDR2 ANQGSEA. This CDR3 has 13 residues. The ends lost 5 bases at V and 6 bases at J; junction bases unmatched: 5. The TCR originated in a woman of 80 years or more with acute or convalescent COVID-19. The chain employs TRBV29-1 and TRBJ2-7, with TRBD1 identical over 12 bases. Sequences were obtained from peripheral blood. The CDR3 is CSVSGTGGVEQYF. The CDR3 DNA reads TGCAGCGTTTCCGGGACAGGGGGCGTCGAGCAGTACTTC.